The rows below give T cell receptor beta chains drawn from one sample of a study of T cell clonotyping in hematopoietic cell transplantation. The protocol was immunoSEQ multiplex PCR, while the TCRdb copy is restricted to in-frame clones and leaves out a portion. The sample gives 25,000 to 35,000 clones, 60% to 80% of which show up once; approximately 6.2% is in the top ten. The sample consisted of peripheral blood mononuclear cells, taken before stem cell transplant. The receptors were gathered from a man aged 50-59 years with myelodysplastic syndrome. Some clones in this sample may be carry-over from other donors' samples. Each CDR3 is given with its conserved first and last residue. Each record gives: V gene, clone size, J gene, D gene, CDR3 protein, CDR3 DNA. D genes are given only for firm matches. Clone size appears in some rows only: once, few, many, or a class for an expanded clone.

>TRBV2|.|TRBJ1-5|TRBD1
CASTGQGLSNQPQHF
TGTGCCAGCACCGGACAGGGCTTGAGCAATCAGCCCCAGCATTTT
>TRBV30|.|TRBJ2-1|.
CAWSVQGGNNEQFF
TGTGCCTGGAGTGTACAGGGAGGGAACAATGAGCAGTTCTTC
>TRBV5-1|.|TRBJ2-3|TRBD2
CASIRRGGSTDTQYF
TGCGCCAGCATCCGGCGGGGGGGAAGCACAGATACGCAGTATTTT
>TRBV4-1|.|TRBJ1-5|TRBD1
CASSLHRGDTTNQPQHF
TGCGCCAGCAGCCTCCACAGGGGCGATACTACCAATCAGCCCCAGCATTTT
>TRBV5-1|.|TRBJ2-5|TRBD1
CASSPTTGEETQYF
TGCGCCAGCAGCCCGACGACAGGGGAAGAGACCCAGTACTTC
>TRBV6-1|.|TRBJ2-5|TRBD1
CASSPGGAETQYF
TGTGCCAGCAGTCCAGGGGGCGCAGAGACCCAGTACTTC
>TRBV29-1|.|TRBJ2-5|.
CSVAGGQFQETQYF
TGCAGCGTTGCCGGTGGACAGTTCCAAGAGACCCAGTACTTC
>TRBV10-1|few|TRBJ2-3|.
CASSTRQTDTQYF
TGCGCCAGCAGCACCCGCCAGACAGATACGCAGTATTTT
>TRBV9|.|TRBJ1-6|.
CASSVEQNNSPLHF
TGTGCCAGCAGCGTAGAACAGAATAATTCACCCCTCCACTTT
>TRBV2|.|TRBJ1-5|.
CASSKGRAVNQPQHF
TGTGCCAGCAGTAAGGGTAGGGCGGTTAATCAGCCCCAGCATTTT
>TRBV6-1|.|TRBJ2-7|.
CASQKTVPGEQYF
TGTGCCAGCCAAAAAACAGTCCCAGGAGAGCAGTACTTC
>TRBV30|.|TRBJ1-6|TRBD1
CACVTGINSPLHF
TGTGCCTGTGTGACAGGGATAAATTCACCCCTCCACTTT
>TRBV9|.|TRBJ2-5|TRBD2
CASSPRGVETQYF
TGTGCCAGCAGCCCGCGGGGGGTGGAGACCCAGTACTTC
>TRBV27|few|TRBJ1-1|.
CASTYLSAKGTEAFF
TGTGCCAGCACCTACCTCTCGGCCAAGGGCACTGAAGCTTTCTTT
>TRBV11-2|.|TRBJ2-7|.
CASSSQTQGWYEQYF
TGTGCCAGCAGCTCCCAGACCCAGGGATGGTACGAGCAGTACTTC
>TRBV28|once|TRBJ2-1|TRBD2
CASSRRQLGLAGFTYEQFF
TGTGCCAGCAGCCGACGGCAACTCGGACTAGCGGGATTTACTTATGAGCAGTTCTTC
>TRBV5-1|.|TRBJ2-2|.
CASSSGPTGELFF
TGCGCCAGCAGCTCCGGTCCCACCGGGGAGCTGTTTTTT
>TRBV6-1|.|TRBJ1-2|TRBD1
CASSGSYPSQGYGYTF
TGTGCCAGCAGTGGGTCATATCCTTCACAGGGGTATGGCTACACCTTC
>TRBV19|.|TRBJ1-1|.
CATEGAEAFF
TGTGCTACGGAGGGGGCTGAAGCTTTCTTT